A selection of T cell receptor beta chains follows, all from one sample in a study of T cell responses to AZD1222 COVID-19 vaccine. The table came from immunoSEQ multiplex PCR; TCRdb's copy has only in-frame clones and leaves some out. The table records around 190,000 clones, over 80% of them present only once. Source: peripheral blood, taken on day 0 of AZD1222 vaccination. The receptors come from an adult in good health. Both conserved end residues are part of each CDR3. The order of the fields is clone size, D gene, V gene, J gene, CDR3 protein, CDR3 DNA. The D gene is left open where the match is weak. A row's size may be missing; if present it is once, few, many or a size class.

>NA|NA|TRBV6-6|TRBJ1-2
CALGSGYGYTF
TGTGCCCTAGGCTCGGGGTATGGCTACACCTTC
>NA|TRBD1|TRBV7-9|TRBJ1-6
CASSQGQGGNSPLHF
TGTGCCAGCAGCCAGGGACAGGGTGGTAATTCACCCCTCCACTTT
>NA|NA|TRBV28|TRBJ1-2
CAYQATAPNYGYTF
TGTGCCTACCAGGCGACAGCCCCTAACTATGGCTACACCTTC
>few|TRBD1|TRBV7-9|TRBJ1-6
CASSKDRGLGSPLHF
TGTGCCAGCAGCAAAGACAGGGGGCTGGGGTCACCCCTCCACTTT
>NA|NA|TRBV6-2/TRBV6-3|TRBJ2-3
CASSYSVLATTSTDTQYF
TGTGCCAGCAGTTACTCTGTACTAGCAACCACGAGCACAGATACGCAGTATTTT
>NA|NA|TRBV10-2|TRBJ1-3
CASRDSSGNTIYF
TGCGCCAGCAGAGACAGTTCTGGAAACACCATATATTTT
>NA|NA|TRBV19|TRBJ1-1
CASRTSGTEAFF
TGTGCCAGTAGAACCTCGGGCACTGAAGCTTTCTTT
>NA|TRBD1|TRBV7-8|TRBJ1-2
CASSLTGGTNYGYTF
TGTGCCAGCAGCTTGACAGGGGGCACAAACTATGGCTACACCTTC
>NA|NA|TRBV25-1|TRBJ1-2
CASSERGAGYTF
TGTGCCAGCAGTGAACGGGGGGCTGGCTACACCTTC
>NA|NA|TRBV30|TRBJ2-1
CAWSASFGGLRDEQFF
TGTGCCTGGAGTGCCTCATTTGGCGGTCTAAGGGATGAGCAGTTCTTC
>NA|NA|TRBV5-1|TRBJ2-7
CASRPDTYEQYF
TGCGCCAGCAGACCGGACACCTACGAGCAGTACTTC
>NA|NA|TRBV5-4|TRBJ1-2
CASSLSASRLANYGYTF
TGTGCCAGCAGCTTGAGTGCCTCAAGGTTGGCTAACTATGGCTACACCTTC
>NA|NA|TRBV3-1/TRBV3-2|TRBJ2-7
CASSQAKEQYF
TGTGCCAGCAGCCAAGCTAAGGAGCAGTACTTC
>NA|TRBD1|TRBV7-9|TRBJ1-5
CASSRVGTAQHF
TGTGCCAGCAGCCGTGTAGGGACAGCCCAGCATTTT
>NA|NA|TRBV5-1|TRBJ1-2
CASSSGTTNYGYTF
TGCGCCAGCAGTTCCGGGACAACCAACTATGGCTACACCTTC
>once|TRBD2|TRBV5-4|TRBJ2-5
CASSVAGGRMETQYF
TGTGCCAGCAGTGTAGCGGGGGGGCGTATGGAGACCCAGTACTTC
>NA|NA|TRBV4-3|TRBJ1-5
CASSQERHSNQPQHF
TGCGCCAGCAGCCAAGAAAGGCACAGCAATCAGCCCCAGCATTTT
>NA|NA|TRBV7-2|TRBJ1-5
CASSLTVAQPQHF
TGTGCCAGCAGCTTGACAGTTGCTCAGCCCCAGCATTTT
>NA|NA|TRBV10-3|TRBJ1-1
CAISDRQSNTEAFF
TGTGCCATCAGTGACCGACAGTCGAACACTGAAGCTTTCTTT
>NA|NA|TRBV6-1|TRBJ1-5
CASSDQVGESNQPQHF
TGTGCCAGCAGTGATCAGGTGGGGGAAAGCAATCAGCCCCAGCATTTT
>NA|TRBD2|TRBV5-1|TRBJ2-7
CASSLTTSLQSYEQYF
TGCGCCAGCAGCTTGACGACTAGCCTTCAATCCTACGAGCAGTACTTC
>NA|NA|TRBV6-5|TRBJ1-5
CASRPHLNQPQHF
TGTGCCAGCAGACCACACCTCAATCAGCCCCAGCATTTT
>NA|NA|TRBV3-1/TRBV3-2|TRBJ1-6
CASSQEGSPLHF
TGTGCCAGCAGCCAAGAGGGTTCACCCCTCCACTTT
>once|NA|TRBV5-1|TRBJ1-4
CASSVQGIQEKLFF
TGCGCCAGCAGCGTACAGGGCATTCAGGAAAAACTGTTTTTT
>once|NA|TRBV19|TRBJ1-3
CASSIRNTIYF
TGTGCCAGTAGTATCAGAAACACCATATATTTT
>NA|NA|TRBV7-3|TRBJ1-1
CASSLLYYGQMNTEAFF
TGTGCCAGCAGCTTACTCTATTATGGCCAGATGAACACTGAAGCTTTCTTT
>once|NA|TRBV18|TRBJ2-2
CASSLRSQAGELFF
TGTGCCAGCTCACTCCGCTCCCAGGCCGGGGAGCTGTTTTTT
>NA|TRBD1|TRBV29-1|TRBJ2-5
CSADRGVEKTQYF
TGCAGCGCAGACAGGGGTGTTGAAAAGACCCAGTACTTC
>NA|NA|TRBV5-5|TRBJ1-1
CASSLGGNTEAFF
TGTGCCAGCAGCTTGGGTGGGAACACTGAAGCTTTCTTT
>NA|TRBD1|TRBV11-2|TRBJ1-2
CASSFPGTGMGYTF
TGTGCCAGCAGCTTCCCCGGGACAGGGATGGGCTACACCTTC
>NA|NA|TRBV3-1/TRBV3-2|TRBJ2-7
CASSQVLAGLYEQYF
TGTGCCAGCAGCCAAGTATTAGCAGGACTCTACGAGCAGTACTTC
>NA|NA|TRBV10-3|TRBJ1-2
CAISEEGSFTGYTF
TGTGCCATCAGTGAGGAGGGAAGTTTTACTGGCTACACCTTC
>NA|TRBD1|TRBV4-1|TRBJ2-7
CASSPTGSSYEQYF
TGCGCCAGCAGCCCGACAGGGAGCTCCTACGAGCAGTACTTC
>NA|NA|TRBV18|TRBJ1-4
CASSPGPLTTNEKLFF
TGTGCCAGCTCACCGGGACCCCTCACAACTAATGAAAAACTGTTTTTT
>many|TRBD1|TRBV7-9|TRBJ2-3
CASSFRDRDTDTQYF
TGTGCCAGCAGCTTTAGGGACAGGGACACAGATACGCAGTATTTT
>NA|NA|TRBV6-5|TRBJ1-5
CASSRDPSQPQHF
TGTGCCAGCAGTAGGGACCCCAGTCAGCCCCAGCATTTT
>NA|NA|TRBV5-1|TRBJ1-5
CASSEGEGQPQHF
TGCGCCAGCAGCGAGGGGGAAGGTCAGCCCCAGCATTTT
>NA|NA|TRBV29-1|TRBJ2-7
CSVAFGFPSYEQYF
TGCAGCGTTGCCTTTGGCTTCCCCTCCTACGAGCAGTACTTC
>NA|TRBD2|TRBV3-1/TRBV3-2|TRBJ2-7
CAGSLAGGPYEQYF
TGTGCCGGCAGCCTAGCGGGCGGCCCCTACGAGCAGTACTTC
>NA|TRBD1|TRBV5-1|TRBJ2-7
CASSSFGQGAVYEQYF
TGCGCCAGCAGCTCCTTTGGACAGGGGGCAGTCTACGAGCAGTACTTC
>few|TRBD1|TRBV24-1|TRBJ1-5
CATSEGRVDRGLSGQPQHF
TGTGCCACCAGTGAGGGCCGGGTGGACAGGGGCCTCTCAGGTCAGCCCCAGCATTTT
>NA|NA|TRBV30|TRBJ1-3
CAWSGSSGNTIYF
TGTGCCTGGAGCGGGAGCTCTGGAAACACCATATATTTT
>NA|TRBD2|TRBV5-1|TRBJ2-3
CASSLGLAGADTQYF
TGCGCCAGCAGCTTGGGACTAGCGGGGGCAGATACGCAGTATTTT
>NA|NA|TRBV21-1|TRBJ1-5
CASHARGQPQHF
TGTGCCAGCCATGCCAGGGGACAGCCCCAGCATTTT
>NA|NA|TRBV27|TRBJ1-5
CASSLYGPGTLGNQPQHF
TGTGCCAGCAGTTTATACGGCCCCGGGACCTTGGGCAATCAGCCCCAGCATTTT
>NA|NA|TRBV5-3|TRBJ2-7
CARSLACLGDYEQYF
TGTGCCAGAAGCTTGGCGTGCCTAGGAGACTACGAGCAGTACTTC